The rows below give T cell receptor beta chains drawn from one sample of a study of response to subunit inactivated influenza vaccine. In TCRdb, the RT-PCR reads were re-called with MiXCR into one record per CDR3 protein. The sample has roughly 550,000 distinct CDR3 sequences; around a quarter are singletons. The sample also formed part of further work on T cells expressing NK-cell markers.

The sample was CD4+ T cells sorted from PBMCs, taken about 12 days after vaccination. These receptors all stem from a man aged 50 to 59 who received an inactivated influenza vaccine. Each CDR3 is given with its conserved first and last residue. D genes are given only for firm matches. Clone size, where shown, is once, few, many, or a class for clones that have expanded.

J | D | size | V | DNA | CDR3
TRBJ2-1 | - | - | TRBV20-1 | TGCAGTGCGAGGACCCCGTGGGGATACAATGAGCAGTTCTTC | CSARTPWGYNEQFF
TRBJ2-3 | TRBD1 | - | TRBV24-1 | TGTGCCACCAGTACAGGGGGCATAAACGCAGATACGCAGTATTTT | CATSTGGINADTQYF
TRBJ2-1 | TRBD2 | - | TRBV5-1 | TGCGCCAGCAGCAAGGGACTAGCGGGGGGGTCGGGCGATGAGCAGTTCTTC | CASSKGLAGGSGDEQFF
TRBJ1-1 | - | - | TRBV20-1 | TGCAGTGCTAGTCCTGGTGGCACTGAAGCTTTCTTT | CSASPGGTEAFF
TRBJ2-5 | - | few | TRBV10-3 | TGTGCCATCAGTGGAGGGGTAGGGGAGACCCAGTACTTC | CAISGGVGETQYF
TRBJ2-1 | TRBD2 | few | TRBV6-2/TRBV6-3 | TGTGCCAGCAAGCGGGGGGCCCTTATGGGCGATGAGCAGTTCTTC | CASKRGALMGDEQFF
TRBJ2-7 | TRBD1 | - | TRBV20-1 | TGCAGCGGACAGGGGGCAACCTACGAGCAGTACTTC | CSGQGATYEQYF
TRBJ2-7 | - | - | TRBV6-1 | TGTGCCAGCAGTGACAAGGGGGGCGTATGGTACGAGCAGTACTTC | CASSDKGGVWYEQYF
TRBJ2-3 | TRBD2 | - | TRBV5-1 | TGCGCCAGCAGCATTGGTAGCGGGGTAACAGATACGCAGTATTTT | CASSIGSGVTDTQYF
TRBJ1-2 | - | few | TRBV20-1 | TGCAGTGCTAGCAACCTTAACTATGGCTACACCTTC | CSASNLNYGYTF
TRBJ2-1 | - | - | TRBV12-3/TRBV12-4 | TGTGCCAGCAGTAGGAGGGACGGTTACAATGAGCAGTTCTTC | CASSRRDGYNEQFF
TRBJ2-7 | - | many | TRBV7-8 | TGTGCCAGCAGCCCGAGACTTACCGGGTCCAAATCCTACGAGCAGTACTTC | CASSPRLTGSKSYEQYF
TRBJ1-6 | - | few | TRBV7-2 | TGTGCCAGCAGCTTAGGGACAGTCGGAAATTCACCCCTCCACTTT | CASSLGTVGNSPLHF
TRBJ2-1 | - | - | TRBV11-2 | TGTGCCAGCAGCTCGCAGGGTTGGGGTGAGCAGTTCTTC | CASSSQGWGEQFF
TRBJ2-1 | TRBD2 | - | TRBV7-2 | TGTGCCAGCAGCTTACTAGCGGGAGGGCCTTATGAGCAGTTCTTC | CASSLLAGGPYEQFF
TRBJ2-5 | - | - | TRBV7-2 | TGTGCCAGCAGCACGACTAGAAAGGAGACCCAGTACTTC | CASSTTRKETQYF
TRBJ1-1 | - | few | TRBV28 | TGTGCCAGCAAGGCGAACACTGAAGCTTTCTTT | CASKANTEAFF
TRBJ2-3 | - | - | TRBV6-1 | TGTGCCAGCAGAACGACAGCGGGCAACGCCCGTACGCAGTATTTT | CASRTTAGNARTQYF
TRBJ1-5 | - | - | TRBV7-6 | TGTGCCAGCAGCACGGGGAATATCAATCAGCCCCAGCATTTT | CASSTGNINQPQHF
TRBJ2-7 | - | few | TRBV7-2 | TGTGCCAGCAGTATGGACAGCGGATACGAGCAGTACTTC | CASSMDSGYEQYF
TRBJ1-2 | TRBD1 | - | TRBV27 | TGTGCCAGCAGTCCCTGGGCGGGGACAGGTACTAACTATGGCTACACCTTC | CASSPWAGTGTNYGYTF
TRBJ1-4 | - | few | TRBV18 | TGTGCCAGCTCACCTGAGATCCTCCGGGGTGAAAAACTGTTTTTT | CASSPEILRGEKLFF
TRBJ2-2 | TRBD1 | few | TRBV29-1 | TGCAGCGTTGTAGTGACAGGGGACACCGGGGAGCTGTTTTTT | CSVVVTGDTGELFF
TRBJ1-1 | - | - | TRBV10-3 | TGTGCCATCAGTGGAAAACGGACGATGAACACTGAAGCTTTCTTT | CAISGKRTMNTEAFF
TRBJ2-7 | TRBD1 | - | TRBV7-2 | TGTGCCAGCAGCTTAACAGGGGCCCCCTACGAGCAGTACTTC | CASSLTGAPYEQYF
TRBJ2-1 | - | - | TRBV4-1 | TGCGCCAGCAGCCAGGACAGCTGGGGCATTGAGCAGTTCTTC | CASSQDSWGIEQFF
TRBJ2-5 | - | few | TRBV5-4 | TGTGCCAGCAGCTTAAGGGGGATACGAGAGACCCAGTACTTC | CASSLRGIRETQYF
TRBJ2-4 | TRBD1 | - | TRBV3-1 | TGTGCCAGCAGCCAAGCGTTGGGACAGGGGGGAAACATTCAGTACTTC | CASSQALGQGGNIQYF
TRBJ2-1 | TRBD2 | - | TRBV9 | TGTGCCAGCAGCGTAGTAACGACTAGCGGGGGGAGCTCCTACAATGAGCAGTTCTTC | CASSVVTTSGGSSYNEQFF
TRBJ2-3 | TRBD2 | - | TRBV5-1 | TGCGCCAGCAGCTTGGGGGTAGCGGGGACAGATACGCAGTATTTT | CASSLGVAGTDTQYF
TRBJ2-7 | TRBD1 | few | TRBV29-1 | TGCAGCGCAGCCAAGGGACAGAGCTACGAGCAGTACTTC | CSAAKGQSYEQYF
TRBJ2-3 | TRBD2 | - | TRBV9 | TGTGCCAGCAGCCCCGGGAGGGTGAGGCAGGATACGCAGTATTTT | CASSPGRVRQDTQYF
TRBJ2-7 | - | many | TRBV5-1 | TGCGCCAGCAGTTCGGAGTACGAGCAGTACTTC | CASSSEYEQYF
TRBJ1-2 | TRBD1 | few | TRBV4-3 | TGCGCCAGCAGCCAAGGAAGGACAGGGGAAGGCTACACCTTC | CASSQGRTGEGYTF
TRBJ1-4 | - | - | TRBV28 | TGTGCCAGCAGACGTTCAGGGTCAACTAATGAAAAACTGTTTTTT | CASRRSGSTNEKLFF
TRBJ2-3 | - | - | TRBV20-1 | TGCAGTGCTAGTCCGGGGGAAGATACGCAGTATTTT | CSASPGEDTQYF
TRBJ2-1 | TRBD2 | few | TRBV20-1 | TGCAGTGCTAGGGACCCACTAGCGGGGGGTTACAATGAGCAGTTCTTC | CSARDPLAGGYNEQFF
TRBJ2-1 | TRBD1 | - | TRBV4-3 | TGCGCCAGCAGCCAAGTTTGGACAGGGGGCGTCTCTGCTGAGCAGTTCTTC | CASSQVWTGGVSAEQFF
TRBJ2-1 | TRBD1 | - | TRBV24-1 | TGTGCCACCAGCTCTACAGGGGCCAGCTACAATGAGCAGTTCTTC | CATSSTGASYNEQFF
TRBJ2-7 | TRBD1 | - | TRBV23-1 | TGCGCCAGCAGTCAATCTACAATAGGACAGGGGGGGACCTACGAGCAGTACTTC | CASSQSTIGQGGTYEQYF
TRBJ2-5 | TRBD2 | few | TRBV5-1 | TGCGCCAGCAGCTTGGAGCTAGCGGGGGGCGAGACCCAGTACTTC | CASSLELAGGETQYF
TRBJ2-1 | TRBD2 | - | TRBV20-1 | TGCAGTGCTAGAGTGTCTAGCGGGAGGGTATACAATGAGCAGTTCTTC | CSARVSSGRVYNEQFF
TRBJ2-7 | - | - | TRBV18 | TGTGCCAGCTCACTACCCCACGGCTCCTACGAGCAGTACTTC | CASSLPHGSYEQYF
TRBJ2-3 | - | few | TRBV4-2 | TGTGCCAGCAGCCAAGATCCGCCAGGACAAAGCACAGATACGCAGTATTTT | CASSQDPPGQSTDTQYF
TRBJ1-1 | - | - | TRBV7-9 | TGTGCCAGCAGCCCCATGGACGGGAACACTGAAGCTTTCTTT | CASSPMDGNTEAFF
TRBJ1-2 | - | few | TRBV20-1 | TGCAGTGCTTACGCTACAGACAGGAACTATGGCTACACCTTC | CSAYATDRNYGYTF
TRBJ2-3 | TRBD2 | few | TRBV28 | TGTGCCAGCAGTTTAGGGGGACTAGCGGGCCGCACAGATACGCAGTATTTT | CASSLGGLAGRTDTQYF